This TCR beta chain was retrieved from a study of PD-L1 blockade in urothelial cancer. Background on the study: Patients' histories included 0 to 3 prior chemotherapy regimens.

Time point given: pretreatment peripheral blood. Pretreatment sampling and on-treatment sampling together yielded between 1 and 8 samples for each patient. Trimming shortened V by 0 bases and J by 8 bases, and 11 bases separated the two germline ends. The CDR3 covers 13 residues. Germline lookup yields CDR1 SGHNT and CDR2 YYREEE (reference sequence). This clone was found a few times. Measured with immunoSEQ multiplex PCR; TCRdb has only the in-frame clones, and not every one. The profile shows 130,000 or so clones, about 88% of them singletons. The sequence derives from a man over 45 with urothelial cancer. The sequenced sample was PBMCs, obtained around atezolizumab (anti-PD-L1) treatment. V usage is TRBV5-4 and J usage is TRBJ1-2; D may be TRBD1 (5 bases). The CDR3 here is CASSLDRLGGYTF. The DNA for the CDR3 is TGTGCCAGCAGCTTGGACAGGCTTGGGGGCTACACCTTC. Looking up the rest from reference TRBV5-4 and TRBJ1-2 gives the full variable domain: ETGVTQSPTHLIKTRGQQVTLRCSSQSGHNTVSWYQQALGQGPQFIFQYYREEENGRGNFPPRFSGLQFPNYSSELNVNALELDDSALYLCASSLDRLGGYTFGSGTRLTVV.